The 13 T cell receptor beta chains listed next were all sequenced from one sample in a study of lymphopenia after photon versus proton radiotherapy. Assay: immunoSEQ multiplex PCR; the TCRdb copy retains only in-frame clones and omits some. The sample consists of 150,000 or so clones, around nine tenths of them appearing once. The input for sequencing was peripheral blood, taken from a patient treated with photon-based radiotherapy. The receptors were sampled from a man in his fifties with gastric cancer.

This chain joins TRBV14 and TRBJ2-1; 7 nucleotides match TRBD2. Germline-derived CDR1 and CDR2 are SGHDN and FVKESK. The CDR3 contains 15 residues. Trimming at V came to 1 base and at J to 2 bases, leaving 2 bases not matched to a gene. The CDR3 loop is CASSQAGGTYNEQFF. The CDR3 region has the DNA TGTGCCAGCAGCCAAGCGGGAGGAACCTACAATGAGCAGTTCTTC.

This sequence joins TRBV28 and TRBJ1-5; 9 positions match TRBD1. With 4 bases clipped from V and 1 base from J, the junction kept 17 bases outside the gene matches. The CDR3 is made up of 20 amino acids. The germline V gene encodes CDR1 MDHEN and CDR2 SYDVKM. The CDR3, as DNA: TGTGCCAGCAGTTCCACCGGGACAGGGTACGTAACCGCCAGCAATCAGCCCCAGCATTTT. This codes for CASSSTGTGYVTASNQPQHF.

The chain is built from TRBV19 and TRBJ1-2, with a possible D match to TRBD1 (6 bases). This CDR3 contains 13 residues. CDR1 and CDR2 from the germline V gene are LNHDA and SQIVND (reference sequence). Trimming stripped 8 bases from V and 5 bases from J, with 15 bases between. The CDR3 DNA reads TGTGCCAGTGCCGGGGGCTGGGGATATGGCTACACCTTC. This sequence encodes CASAGGWGYGYTF.

The chain recombines TRBV30 with TRBJ1-2; D is unclear. Trimming stripped 0 bases from V and 7 bases from J, with 15 bases between. Germline V CDR1 and CDR2: GTSNPN, SVGIG (reference sequence). The CDR3 spans 14 residues. DNA of the CDR3: TGTGCCTGGAGTGTTCCCAGGCCGCACGGTGGCTACACCTTC. This sequence encodes CAWSVPRPHGGYTF. The full variable domain, its missing parts supplied by reference TRBV30 and TRBJ1-2, is SQTIHQWPATLVQPVGSPLSLECTVEGTSNPNLYWYRQAAGRGLQLLFYSVGIGQISSEVPQNLSASRPQDRQFILSSKKLLLSDSGFYLCAWSVPRPHGGYTFGSGTRLTVV.

This sequence joins TRBV11-2 and TRBJ2-5, with D possibly TRBD1 on 6 matching bases. Germline CDR1 reads SGHAT; CDR2 reads FQNNGV. Trimming cost V 7 bases and J 5 bases, with 23 bases left between them. This CDR3 is 16 amino acids long. The CDR3: CASISRGGKAWETQYF. Written as DNA, the CDR3 is TGTGCCAGCATCTCCCGAGGGGGTAAAGCTTGGGAGACCCAGTACTTC.

The chain recombines TRBV5-4 with TRBJ2-3; D gene uncertain. Trimming left V 0 bases short and J 4 bases short, with 12 bases between. In germline, CDR1 is SGHNT, CDR2 YYREEE (reference sequence). The CDR3 covers 15 residues. This chain's CDR3 is CASSLDSSTADTQYF. CDR3 nucleotide sequence: TGTGCCAGCAGCTTGGACAGTTCCACCGCAGATACGCAGTATTTT.

The CDR3 is CSVAPRGSDEKLFF. The CDR3 DNA is TGCAGCGTTGCCCCGAGGGGTTCGGACGAAAAACTGTTTTTT. V and J are TRBV29-1 and TRBJ1-4; perhaps TRBD1 as D (5 bases). Germline V gene sequence: CDR1 SQVTM, CDR2 ANQGSEA. Trimming left V 4 bases short and J 8 bases short, with 17 bases between. The CDR3 runs 14 residues. Looking up the rest from reference TRBV29-1 and TRBJ1-4 gives the full variable domain: SAVISQKPSRDICQRGTSLTIQCQVDSQVTMMFWYRQQPGQSLTLIATANQGSEATYESGFVIDKFPISRPNLTFSTLTVSNMSPEDSSIYLCSVAPRGSDEKLFFGSGTQLSVL.

The chain carries TRBV6-6 and TRBJ2-5; TRBD1 might be the D (5 bases). From germline, CDR1 is MNHNY and CDR2 SVGAGI (reference sequence). The CDR3 is 13 amino acids. The germline V and J ends were trimmed by 2 bases and 5 bases, with 9 bases remaining between them. The DNA for the CDR3 is TGTGCCAGCAGTTACGCAGGGAAGGAGACCCAGTACTTC. Encoded protein: CASSYAGKETQYF.

This clone has at least ten counts. V is TRBV9 and J is TRBJ1-5; weak D call: TRBD1 (6 bases). The CDR3 runs 17 residues. In germline, CDR1 is SGDLS, CDR2 YYNGEE. Trimming removed 4 bases from V and 3 bases from J, with 20 bases in between. This CDR3 is CASSLRDKLRPNQPQHF. The CDR3 DNA sequence: TGTGCCAGCAGCCTCCGGGACAAACTAAGACCCAATCAGCCCCAGCATTTT.

The genes are TRBV11-2 and TRBJ2-3; 8 bases match TRBD1. Germline CDR1 and CDR2: SGHAT and FQNNGV. The V segment lost 1 base and the J segment 2 bases; nucleotides outside the gene matches: 11. The CDR3 extends over 18 amino acids. Written as DNA, the CDR3 is TGTGCCAGCAGCTTAGTCCCACTCGGGACAGGACTCACAGATACGCAGTATTTT. This encodes CASSLVPLGTGLTDTQYF. Together with reference TRBV11-2 and TRBJ2-3, the CDR3 gives the full variable domain: EAGVAQSPRYKIIEKRQSVAFWCNPISGHATLYWYQQILGQGPKLLIQFQNNGVVDDSQLPKDRFSAERLKGVDSTLKIQPAKLEDSAVYLCASSLVPLGTGLTDTQYFGPGTRLTVL.

The chain has TRBV9 and TRBJ2-2; D not certain. Germline V CDR1 and CDR2: SGDLS, YYNGEE. This CDR3 comprises 15 residues. Trimming left V 4 bases short and J 0 bases short, with 10 bases between. CDR3 nucleotide sequence: TGTGCCAGCAGCTTACCTCCGACGAACACCGGGGAGCTGTTTTTT. Encoded protein: CASSLPPTNTGELFF.

V usage is TRBV5-1 and J usage is TRBJ1-1; D not resolved. This CDR3 region has 15 residues. Trimming removed 4 bases from V and 5 bases from J, with 18 bases in between. Germline CDR1 is SGHRS and CDR2 is YFSETQ. The DNA for the CDR3 is TGCGCCAGCAGCCCCCCGGATGGCTTATGGACTGAAGCTTTCTTT. Residues: CASSPPDGLWTEAFF.

This clone was seen once. The chain combines TRBV4-2 with TRBJ2-2; D is ambiguous. The germline CDR1 and CDR2 sequences are LGHNA and YNFKEQ. Trimming stripped 1 base from V and 3 bases from J, with 9 bases between. The CDR3 extends over 15 amino acids. The CDR3 region has the DNA TGTGCCAGCAGCCAAGGACGGGTTTACACCGGGGAGCTGTTTTTT. This gives the protein CASSQGRVYTGELFF.